This T cell receptor (beta chain) originates from a study of T cell repertoires in cytomegalovirus infection. MiXCR, applied by TCRdb to the reads, yields one record per CDR3 protein. In the table there are 300,000 to 400,000 distinct CDR3 sequences, 15% to 20% of which are singletons. Trimming stripped 5 bases from V and 3 bases from J, with 22 bases between. Germline-derived CDR1 and CDR2 are SGHAT and FQNNGV. CDR3 size: 17 residues. This clonotype was seen more than once but under ten times. The chain uses TRBV11-2 and TRBJ2-5; D ambiguous. This receptor was identified in a human donor in good health (CMV status not recorded). Some clones in this sample may be carry-over from other donors' samples. Sequenced sample: PBMCs. Here the CDR3 DNA reads TGTGCCAGCAGCGTCCTCCCAATTGATAGGTCGGAAGAGACCCAGTACTTC. Amino acids: CASSVLPIDRSEETQYF.